This TCR beta chain appears in the sequencing data of a study of blood T cells in healthy people across ages. The study's findings and limits: A roughly linear fall in TCR beta diversity per million T cells was seen with increasing age. The study regarded diversity estimates from one million T cells as underestimates.

A sample-barcoded 5' primer and a J-beta primer mix were used in a second PCR of roughly 7 to 12 cycles. Researchers report that a template-switch adaptor with 12 random nucleotides tagged each cDNA molecule. TCRdb re-called the 5' RACE reads through MiXCR, storing one row per CDR3 protein. The sample consists of about a million distinct CDR3 sequences, roughly 50% of them appearing once. Germline loops: CDR1 MDHEN, CDR2 SYDVKM. The CDR3 extends over 14 amino acids. V shed 9 bases and J shed 7 bases, with 18 bases lying between them. A note on this clonotype: Its antigen is undetermined.

Sequenced input: blood. This TCR derives from a woman aged 55-70 years in good health. V usage is TRBV28 and J usage is TRBJ1-4; possibly TRBD1 for D (6 bases). The chain's CDR3 is CASGAGGGVEKLFF. For the CDR3, the DNA is TGTGCCAGTGGGGCCGGGGGGGGCGTTGAAAAACTGTTTTTT.